These 18 T cell receptor beta chains came from one sample sequenced in a study of CD8+CD57+ T cells in acquired aplastic anemia (dated by TCRdb to the late 2010s). Sequenced using an Illumina HiSeq 2000. Genomic DNA served as template for TCR beta VDJ combination and CDR3 sequence profiling. TCRdb reran the public reads through fastp at Q25 and MiXCR, keeping productive beta chains. Under each unique CDR3 protein, matching rows form one entry showing the most common genes and DNA. For this sample the table gives 100,000 to 150,000 distinct CDR3 sequences, of which 48% were detected only once. The ten largest clones represent 2.5% of the sample. The specimen was sorted CD4+, CD8+, or CD8+CD57+ T cells (not recorded which) from PBMCs. The receptor set was obtained from a human donor in good health, serving as a control.

The J gene is TRBJ1-3, the V gene TRBV15, with D maybe TRBD1 (6 bases). In germline, CDR1 is LNHNV, CDR2 YYDKDF (reference sequence). The CDR3 runs 12 residues. V dropped 8 bases and J dropped 4 bases, with 9 bases sitting between them. The CDR3 here is CATGTTGNTIYF. The CDR3 nucleotides are TGTGCCACCGGGACAACCGGAAACACCATATATTTT.

This clonotype came up many times. The CDR3 region has the DNA TGTGCCAGCAGCTTAGGGACTAGCGGAAACACCGGGGAGCTGTTTTTT. Residues: CASSLGTSGNTGELFF. This rearrangement joins TRBV11-2 to TRBJ2-2, with TRBD2 matching over 10 bases. The CDR3 totals 16 residues. The junction had 1 base not matched to a gene; V was cut back by 1 base and J by 2 bases. The germline gives CDR1 SGHAT, CDR2 FQNNGV. The full variable domain, with the rest looked up from reference TRBV11-2 and TRBJ2-2, is EAGVAQSPRYKIIEKRQSVAFWCNPISGHATLYWYQQILGQGPKLLIQFQNNGVVDDSQLPKDRFSAERLKGVDSTLKIQPAKLEDSAVYLCASSLGTSGNTGELFFGEGSRLTVL.

This clonotype showed up just a few times. The chain is built from TRBV11-1 and TRBJ2-1, with 9 bases matching TRBD2. The V gene's germline CDR1 is SGHAT and CDR2 FQDESV (reference sequence). Trimming at V came to 5 bases and at J to 2 bases, leaving 10 bases not matched to a gene. This CDR3 has 17 amino acids. The CDR3 here is CASSPWGGGAAYNEQFF. The CDR3 coding sequence is TGTGCCAGCAGCCCCTGGGGCGGGGGGGCCGCCTACAATGAGCAGTTCTTC.

This clonotype has a handful of counts. The chain recombines TRBV10-3 with TRBJ2-7; D might be TRBD1 (5 bases). There are 16 residues in the CDR3. Germline V lookup: CDR1 ENHRY, CDR2 SYGVKD. V was shortened by 0 bases and J by 5 bases, with 17 bases between the two germline ends. The CDR3 DNA reads TGTGCCATCAGTGAGTCAGGGGCAGGCCGTCCTCACGAGCAGTACTTC. This encodes CAISESGAGRPHEQYF.

This chain joins TRBV20-1 and TRBJ2-7; D is unresolved. Germline loops: CDR1 DFQATT, CDR2 SNEGSKA (reference sequence). The CDR3 is 12 residues long. Trimming shortened V by 1 base and J by 4 bases, and 8 bases separated the two germline ends. The CDR3 DNA reads TGCAGTGCTAGAGTAGAAGGTTACGAGCAGTACTTC. Translated: CSARVEGYEQYF.

Many counts were recorded for this clonotype. This chain uses TRBV7-2 with TRBJ2-1; TRBD2 agrees at 10 bases. CDR3 length: 16 amino acids. Germline CDR1 reads SGHTA; CDR2 reads FQGNSA. V shed 2 bases, J shed 10 bases, and the junction held 11 bases outside the gene matches. The CDR3, as DNA: TGTGCCAGCAGCTTAACCCCAGTAGCGGGGGGCGTAGAGCAGTTCTTC. Translation gives CASSLTPVAGGVEQFF.

Concerning this clonotype itself: Possible read error: a much larger clone is one base away. The V call is TRBV4-3, the J call TRBJ2-5, with 11 bases fitting TRBD2. The CDR3 sequence is 19 residues long. The germline gives CDR1 LGHNA, CDR2 YSLEER. V lost 0 bases to trimming and J lost 4 bases; unmatched junction nucleotides: 13. The CDR3 nucleotides read TGCGCCAGCAGCCAAGATTCTGGAGCTAGCGGGGGGTCCCGAGAGACCCAGTACTTC. It translates to CASSQDSGASGGSRETQYF.

This clonotype was counted many times. V is TRBV27 and J is TRBJ1-5, with D maybe TRBD1 (6 bases). V lost 0 bases, J lost 4 bases, and 16 bases lay in between. CDR3 length: 17 amino acids. Germline assignment: CDR1 MNHEY and CDR2 SMNVEV (reference sequence). CDR3 region: CASSLSSGQGTNQPQHF. CDR3 nucleotides: TGTGCCAGCAGTTTATCCTCGGGACAAGGGACAAATCAGCCCCAGCATTTT.

The genes are TRBV20-1 and TRBJ2-1; TRBD1 matches 9 bases. From germline, CDR1 is DFQATT and CDR2 SNEGSKA (reference sequence). V gave up 1 base and J gave up 2 bases; unmatched junction bases: 3. The CDR3 runs 15 residues. The CDR3 spells CSARAGDRAYNEQFF. For the CDR3, the DNA is TGCAGTGCTAGAGCCGGGGACAGGGCCTACAATGAGCAGTTCTTC.

This clonotype was detected only a few times. V and J are TRBV9 and TRBJ1-3; D not resolved. CDR1 is SGDLS and CDR2 is YYNGEE in the germline V gene. The V end lost 1 base, the J end lost 1 base, and 6 bases lay between the germline ends. The CDR3 has 14 residues. DNA of the CDR3: TGTGCCAGCAGCGTAACTGAGTCTGGAAACACCATATATTTT. Its protein product is CASSVTESGNTIYF.

This chain connects TRBV28 to TRBJ2-2; maybe TRBD2 (6 bases). This CDR3 has 12 residues. The V end was cut by 7 bases, the J end by 6 bases, with 9 bases between. Looked up from germline, CDR1 is MDHEN and CDR2 is SYDVKM. The CDR3 DNA follows: TGTGCCAGCAATGCGGGGTCCGGGGAGCTGTTTTTT. Translation gives CASNAGSGELFF.

The chain employs TRBV10-1 and TRBJ2-7; maybe TRBD1 (5 bases). This CDR3 has 16 residues. Germline V gene data show CDR1 as WNHNN and CDR2 as SYGVQD (reference sequence). V lost 8 bases and J 3 bases, leaving 23 bases between the germline ends. Here the CDR3 reads CASHKIMTETNYEQYF. CDR3 DNA: TGCGCCAGCCACAAAATCATGACAGAAACAAACTACGAGCAGTACTTC.

The V call is TRBV19, the J call TRBJ1-2; a weak D match, TRBD1 (5 bases). V lost 10 bases, J lost 7 bases, and 22 bases lay in between. There are 14 residues in the CDR3. Per germline, CDR1 LNHDA and CDR2 SQIVND (reference sequence). CDR3 sequence: CATTSGGVYGGYTF. The DNA for the CDR3 is TGTGCCACGACCTCCGGGGGAGTCTATGGTGGCTACACCTTC.

In the case of this clonotype: At one end, the junction sequence differs from germline, possibly due to a read error. This chain joins TRBV4-1 and TRBJ1-2, with 10 bases identical to TRBD1. CDR1 and CDR2 (germline): MGHRA, YSYEKL. This CDR3 region has 15 residues. The CDR3 region has the DNA TGTGCCAGCAGTCCTGGGACAGGGGCTGGGTATGGCTACACCTTC. It yields the protein CASSPGTGAGYGYTF.

This chain connects TRBV19 to TRBJ1-5, with D possibly being TRBD1 (5 bases). Deletions cut 4 bases from V and 5 bases from J, with 15 bases between. The V gene's germline CDR1 is LNHDA and CDR2 SQIVND (reference sequence). The CDR3 extends over 15 amino acids. The CDR3 here is CASSKGQGRHQPQHF. CDR3 DNA sequence: TGTGCCAGTAGTAAGGGGCAGGGACGGCATCAGCCCCAGCATTTT.

This clonotype is labeled as medium-sized. The CDR3 DNA reads TGTGCCAGCAGCGCCAGGGAGGATTTAAGGAATTCACCCCTCCACTTT. This sequence encodes CASSAREDLRNSPLHF. The V and J genes are TRBV2 and TRBJ1-6, with D maybe TRBD1 (5 bases). This CDR3 region has 16 residues. The V end lost 6 bases, the J end lost 7 bases, and 19 bases lay between the germline ends. Germline assignment: CDR1 SNHLY and CDR2 FYNNEI.

The chain has TRBV10-3 and TRBJ2-3; D unresolved. The ends were cut back, 0 bases at V and 2 bases at J, with 12 bases in the middle. The CDR3 is 16 amino acids. CDR1 is ENHRY and CDR2 is SYGVKD in the germline V gene. The CDR3 DNA sequence: TGTGCCATCAGTGAGTCCCAGGATCTGAACACAGATACGCAGTATTTT. Translated, it gives CAISESQDLNTDTQYF.

Notes on this clonotype: Being one base from a much bigger clone, this may be a read error. V and J are TRBV7-9 and TRBJ1-4; D call uncertain. Trimming took 6 bases from V and 8 from J, leaving 13 bases between them. The CDR3 is made up of 13 amino acids. CDR1 and CDR2 from the germline V gene are SEHNR and FQNEAQ (reference sequence). In DNA form, the CDR3 reads TGTGCCAGCAGTCCCGTAAGGGTGGAAAAACTGTTTTTT. It specifies CASSPVRVEKLFF.